These 17 T cell receptor beta chains share one sample of origin, sequenced in a study of CD8+CD57+ T cells in acquired aplastic anemia. Genomic DNA served as template for TCR beta VDJ and CDR3 profiling. TCRdb recomputed calls from the reads with MiXCR, one row per CDR3 protein. The sample yields about 68,000 distinct CDR3 sequences, approximately 54% seen once. Specimen: sorted CD4+, CD8+, or CD8+CD57+ T cells (not recorded which) from PBMCs. The receptors were gathered from a human donor in good health, serving as a control.

In its sample, this clonotype was seen a few times. V gene TRBV30 combines with J gene TRBJ1-1; 9 nucleotides line up with TRBD1. The germline V gene encodes CDR1 GTSNPN and CDR2 SVGIG (reference sequence). This CDR3 region has 13 residues. With V trimmed by 5 bases and J by 6 bases, 7 bases remained unmatched. This CDR3 is CAWDRGGMSEAFF. The DNA for the CDR3 is TGTGCCTGGGACAGGGGGGGGATGTCTGAAGCTTTCTTT.

The V call is TRBV29-1, the J call TRBJ1-2; TRBD1 matches 11 bases. The CDR3 length is 16 residues. Germline CDR1 reads SQVTM; CDR2 reads ANQGSEA. Losses at the gene ends were 1 base for V and 3 bases for J; bases not matched to a gene: 7. The CDR3 nucleotides are TGCAGCGTTGAAGTTTCCTGGACAGGGGGCGACTATGGCTACACCTTC. Translation: CSVEVSWTGGDYGYTF.

Concerning this clonotype itself: Being one base from a much bigger clone, this may be a read error. The V gene is TRBV3-1, the J gene TRBJ1-1; D not certain. The CDR3 consists of 11 residues. V was cut by 3 bases and J by 12 bases, with 11 bases left in between. Germline values: CDR1 LGHDT, CDR2 YNNKEL (reference sequence). DNA for the CDR3: TGTGCCAGCAGCCAGGAAATTTGGACTTTCTTT. Translated, it gives CASSQEIWTFF.

This clonotype was observed a few times. A much larger clone is a single base away; this may be a read error. The genes are TRBV5-1 and TRBJ2-2, with unresolved D. V lost 3 bases, J lost 6 bases, and 6 bases lay in between. CDR3 length: 12 amino acids. Germline loops: CDR1 SGHRS, CDR2 YFSETQ. The CDR3 region has the DNA TGCGCCAGCAGCTCTTCCGCCGGGGAGCTGTTTTTT. It is translated as CASSSSAGELFF.

This sequence joins TRBV20-1 and TRBJ1-5; perhaps TRBD1 as D (5 bases). The CDR3 spans 15 residues. Germline CDR1 and CDR2: DFQATT and SNEGSKA (reference sequence). V shed 7 bases and J shed 3 bases, with 19 bases lying between them. In DNA, the CDR3 is TGCAGTGGGGGCTTCCTGGACACCCTCAATCAGCCCCAGCATTTT. As protein: CSGGFLDTLNQPQHF.

The sample holds a few counts of this clonotype. CDR3 protein: CASTYRDEYEQYF. In DNA form, the CDR3 reads TGTGCCAGCACCTACAGGGATGAATACGAGCAGTACTTC. The chain recombines TRBV2 with TRBJ2-7, with a tentative D call TRBD1 (6 bases). This CDR3 contains 13 residues. V was pared by 7 bases and J by 4 bases, with 14 bases between. Looked up from germline, CDR1 is SNHLY and CDR2 is FYNNEI.

There are many counts of this clonotype. V and J are TRBV30 and TRBJ1-1; a possible D gene is TRBD1 (5 bases). V gave up 3 bases and J gave up 1 base, with 15 bases separating them. Germline assignment: CDR1 GTSNPN and CDR2 SVGIG (reference sequence). The CDR3 is 15 residues long. The CDR3 nucleotides read TGTGCCTGGAGGATGCTGGGGCTCCCGAACACTGAAGCTTTCTTT. Protein product: CAWRMLGLPNTEAFF.

This clonotype occurred once. The rearrangement links TRBV10-2 to TRBJ1-1; D call uncertain. The CDR3 contains 12 residues. The V gene's germline CDR1 is WSHSY and CDR2 SAAADI. Between the trimmed V and J ends, which lost 6 bases and 10 bases, there was a span of 15 bases. CDR3: CASSQVGVRAFF. For the CDR3, the DNA is TGCGCCAGCAGCCAAGTGGGTGTTCGAGCTTTCTTT.

The chain joins TRBV20-1 to TRBJ1-2, with 11 bases matching TRBD1. This CDR3 contains 13 residues. Germline CDR1 and CDR2: DFQATT and SNEGSKA (reference sequence). The CDR3 sequence is CSPKWGQGVGYTF. The CDR3 region has the DNA TGCAGCCCCAAATGGGGACAGGGGGTGGGCTACACCTTC.

The chain is built from TRBV7-8 and TRBJ2-7; D is unresolved. CDR1 and CDR2 from the germline V gene are SGHVS and FQNEAQ. The CDR3 extends over 14 amino acids. Deletions cut 1 base from V and 8 bases from J, with 15 bases between. CDR3 in amino acids: CASSLGTVDPQQYF. In DNA, the CDR3 is TGTGCCAGCAGCTTAGGGACGGTAGACCCACAGCAGTACTTC.

This chain links TRBV7-9 with TRBJ2-1, with 7 bases identical to TRBD1. Germline V lookup: CDR1 SEHNR, CDR2 FQNEAQ (reference sequence). The CDR3 totals 13 residues. V shed 5 bases, J shed 5 bases, and the junction held 3 bases outside the gene matches. CDR3 protein: CASSRDSNNEQFF. DNA of the CDR3: TGTGCCAGCAGCCGGGACAGTAACAATGAGCAGTTCTTC.

This clonotype qualifies as medium-sized. The CDR3 coding sequence is TGTGCCAGCAGCCTAGGGGGGCTCGAGCAGTACTTC. Translated, it gives CASSLGGLEQYF. This sequence joins TRBV7-9 and TRBJ2-7, with D perhaps given as TRBD1 or TRBD2 (6 bases each). The CDR3 extends over 12 amino acids. Germline lookup yields CDR1 SEHNR and CDR2 FQNEAQ (reference sequence). The V and J ends lost 5 bases and 6 bases respectively, with 11 bases between them. The full variable domain, completed using reference TRBV7-9 and TRBJ2-7, is DTGVSQNPRHKITKRGQNVTFRCDPISEHNRLYWYRQTLGQGPEFLTYFQNEAQLEKSRLLSDRFSAERPKGSFSTLEIQRTEQGDSAMYLCASSLGGLEQYFGPGTRLTVT.

V usage is TRBV7-9 and J usage is TRBJ1-1, with D possibly being TRBD1 (6 bases). CDR3 size: 14 residues. The germline V and J ends were trimmed by 0 bases and 3 bases, with 8 bases remaining between them. Germline V gene sequence: CDR1 SEHNR, CDR2 FQNEAQ (reference sequence). The CDR3: CASSLAQGHTEAFF. The CDR3, as DNA: TGTGCCAGCAGCTTAGCTCAGGGGCACACTGAAGCTTTCTTT.

The V and J genes are TRBV2 and TRBJ1-3; D perhaps matches TRBD1 (5 bases). Trimming pared 6 bases from V and 1 base from J, leaving 13 bases between. The germline gives CDR1 SNHLY, CDR2 FYNNEI. This CDR3 spans 15 amino acids. The CDR3 loop reads CASSRTGGSGNTIYF. Written as DNA, the CDR3 is TGTGCCAGCAGCCGTACAGGCGGATCTGGAAACACCATATATTTT.

The chain combines TRBV2 with TRBJ2-5, with D unresolved. Germline V gives CDR1 SNHLY, CDR2 FYNNEI. The CDR3 runs to 14 residues. The V end lost 11 bases, the J end lost 5 bases, and 21 bases lay between the germline ends. The CDR3 region has the DNA TGTGCCGGCTGCGAGGCAGCGAGGTTGGAGACCCAGTACTTC. This sequence encodes CAGCEAARLETQYF.

This sequence joins TRBV5-1 and TRBJ2-7; tentatively, D is TRBD1 (6 bases). V lost 2 bases and J lost 11, with 20 bases in between. CDR1 and CDR2 from the germline V gene are SGHRS and YFSETQ. This CDR3 contains 14 residues. This CDR3 is CASSFGTDGRGKYF. The DNA of the CDR3 is TGCGCCAGCAGCTTCGGGACCGACGGAAGGGGGAAGTACTTC.

With regard to this clonotype: With a much larger clone just one base away, this may be a read error. The CDR3 spells CASSFRDRGRGYTF. The CDR3 coding sequence is TGTGCCAGCAGTTTCCGGGACAGGGGGCGTGGCTACACCTTC. V is TRBV27 and J is TRBJ1-2; 12 nucleotides line up with TRBD1. Germline trimming cut 3 bases from V and 7 bases from J; bases unmatched to any gene: 3. The CDR3 loop spans 14 amino acids. The germline gives CDR1 MNHEY, CDR2 SMNVEV (reference sequence).